This is a list of T cell receptor beta chains from one sample in a study of CD8 T cells in Susac syndrome. MiXCR, run by TCRdb on the immunoSEQ multiplex PCR reads, gives a single entry per CDR3 protein. The table shows some 110,000 distinct CDR3 sequences, with about 92% occurring only once. The sequencing input was CD4+ T cells from PBMCs. These receptors all stem from a human donor with multiple sclerosis. CDR3s include the opening cysteine and the closing phenylalanine or tryptophan. Each record gives: J gene, D gene, V gene, clone size, CDR3 protein, CDR3 DNA. D genes are given only for firm matches. For some rows the clone size is stated as once, few or many, or as a class when expanded; others skip it.

>TRBJ1-2|TRBD1|TRBV20-1|-
CSARGDRENYGYTF
TGCAGTGCTAGAGGGGACAGGGAGAACTATGGCTACACCTTC
>TRBJ2-5|-|TRBV30|-
CAWSVRGAGETQYF
TGTGCCTGGAGTGTACGGGGGGCTGGAGAGACCCAGTACTTC
>TRBJ1-6|-|TRBV4-1|-
CASSQEGTQNSPLHF
TGCGCCAGCAGCCAAGAGGGGACCCAAAATTCACCCCTCCACTTT
>TRBJ2-2|TRBD2|TRBV7-3|-
CASSSLAGGPGTGELFF
TGTGCCAGCAGCTCCCTAGCGGGGGGGCCGGGGACCGGGGAGCTGTTTTTT
>TRBJ1-4|-|TRBV12-3/TRBV12-4|-
CASSQLGGGKLFF
TGTGCCAGCAGCCAACTGGGCGGGGGAAAACTGTTTTTT
>TRBJ2-7|-|TRBV4-1|-
CASSQPGRSYEQYF
TGCGCCAGCAGCCAACCGGGACGGTCCTACGAGCAGTACTTC
>TRBJ1-2|-|TRBV4-3|-
CASSQDPGRERGYTF
TGCGCCAGCAGCCAAGATCCAGGCAGGGAAAGAGGCTACACCTTC
>TRBJ2-4|-|TRBV12-3/TRBV12-4|-
CASSPALSLAKNIQYF
TGTGCCAGCAGTCCAGCCCTCTCTTTGGCCAAAAACATTCAGTACTTC
>TRBJ1-1|-|TRBV11-2|-
CASSLDFGEAFF
TGTGCCAGCAGCTTAGACTTTGGTGAAGCTTTCTTT
>TRBJ2-3|TRBD2|TRBV5-6|-
CASSYYSGGTDTQYF
TGTGCCAGCAGCTATTATAGCGGGGGCACAGATACGCAGTATTTT
>TRBJ1-3|-|TRBV9|once
CASSVGILGKHSGNTIYF
TGTGCCAGCAGCGTAGGTATATTGGGGAAGCACTCTGGAAACACCATATATTTT
>TRBJ1-1|-|TRBV12-3/TRBV12-4|-
CASTLYGGEGTEAFF
TGTGCCAGCACCCTATATGGGGGTGAGGGCACTGAAGCTTTCTTT
>TRBJ2-5|-|TRBV7-9|-
CASSLARTEETQYF
TGTGCCAGCAGCTTAGCCAGGACAGAAGAGACCCAGTACTTC
>TRBJ2-6|-|TRBV12-3/TRBV12-4|-
CASSLASEVSGANVLTF
TGTGCCAGCAGTCTCGCCTCAGAGGTCTCTGGGGCCAACGTCCTGACTTTC
>TRBJ2-2|-|TRBV2|-
CASKDSRNTGELFF
TGTGCCAGTAAGGACTCCCGGAACACCGGGGAGCTGTTTTTT
>TRBJ1-1|-|TRBV30|few
CAWSVYVGGEAFF
TGTGCCTGGAGTGTCTATGTTGGTGGTGAAGCTTTCTTT
>TRBJ1-2|-|TRBV30|-
CAWSATRLGAYGYTF
TGTGCCTGGAGTGCGACACGGCTCGGTGCCTATGGCTACACCTTC
>TRBJ2-1|-|TRBV12-3/TRBV12-4|once
CASTSGGLRDKFF
TGTGCCAGCACCTCAGGGGGGTTGCGAGACAAGTTCTTC
>TRBJ1-2|-|TRBV30|-
CAWSWAGSYGYTF
TGTGCCTGGAGTTGGGCGGGTAGCTATGGCTACACCTTC
>TRBJ2-3|-|TRBV3-1|-
CASSRARGGITTDTQYF
TGTGCCAGCAGCCGGGCAAGAGGGGGGATCACCACAGATACGCAGTATTTT
>TRBJ1-2|-|TRBV4-3|-
CASSESTSGYTF
TGCGCCAGCAGCGAGTCGACCTCTGGCTACACCTTC
>TRBJ1-1|-|TRBV27|few
CASSLWANTEAFF
TGTGCCAGCAGTTTATGGGCGAACACTGAAGCTTTCTTT
>TRBJ2-5|TRBD1|TRBV28|-
CASSLTGGARKTQYF
TGTGCCAGCAGTCTAACAGGGGGCGCCCGTAAGACCCAGTACTTC
>TRBJ2-7|-|TRBV5-1|-
CASIGDGEQYF
TGCGCCAGCATCGGGGACGGGGAGCAGTACTTC
>TRBJ2-3|-|TRBV7-9|once
CASSFGSTTGWGTDTQYF
TGTGCCAGCAGCTTCGGATCTACGACAGGATGGGGCACAGATACGCAGTATTTT
>TRBJ1-5|-|TRBV28|-
CASSHGQRSTQHF
TGTGCCAGCAGTCACGGACAGCGCTCAACCCAGCATTTT
>TRBJ1-2|-|TRBV23-1|-
CASSQSVAVLYGYTF
TGCGCCAGCAGTCAATCGGTGGCAGTACTCTATGGCTACACCTTC
>TRBJ1-2|TRBD1|TRBV29-1|-
CSALPTGGDYGYTF
TGCAGCGCTCTACCGACAGGGGGGGACTATGGCTACACCTTC
>TRBJ2-2|TRBD1|TRBV19|-
CASSLRDRNTGELFF
TGTGCCAGTAGTCTCCGGGACAGGAACACCGGGGAGCTGTTTTTT
>TRBJ2-7|TRBD1|TRBV29-1|-
CSVEAGQGTVRYF
TGCAGCGTTGAAGCGGGACAGGGGACCGTAAGGTACTTC
>TRBJ2-1|-|TRBV5-4|-
CASSRSTANNEQFF
TGTGCCAGCAGCCGCTCGACCGCGAACAATGAGCAGTTCTTC
>TRBJ1-3|-|TRBV27|-
CASSLNAGNTIYF
TGTGCCAGCAGTTTAAACGCTGGAAACACCATATATTTT
>TRBJ2-3|-|TRBV6-5|-
CASSYTGRGDTQYF
TGTGCCAGCAGTTACACGGGAAGGGGAGATACGCAGTATTTT
>TRBJ2-3|-|TRBV3-1|-
CASSQDRGRATDTQYF
TGTGCCAGCAGCCAAGATAGGGGCAGAGCCACAGATACGCAGTATTTT
>TRBJ1-5|-|TRBV5-6|-
CASSLFSGGNQPQHF
TGTGCCAGCAGCTTGTTTTCAGGAGGCAATCAGCCCCAGCATTTT
>TRBJ2-7|TRBD1|TRBV20-1|once
CSATDRGYEQYF
TGCAGTGCAACGGACAGGGGCTACGAGCAGTACTTC
>TRBJ1-2|-|TRBV7-2|-
CASSPGSESYGYTF
TGTGCCAGCAGCCCGGGCAGCGAGAGCTATGGCTACACCTTC
>TRBJ2-3|TRBD1|TRBV12-3/TRBV12-4|-
CASSFTGGTDTQYF
TGTGCCAGCAGTTTCACAGGGGGCACAGATACGCAGTATTTT
>TRBJ1-2|-|TRBV30|-
CAWTRTRVDYGYTF
TGTGCCTGGACCCGGACTAGGGTTGACTATGGCTACACCTTC
>TRBJ2-5|-|TRBV7-2|-
CASTEGGQYQETQYF
TGTGCCAGCACTGAAGGGGGACAATACCAAGAGACCCAGTACTTC
>TRBJ1-6|TRBD1|TRBV2|-
CASSESFPGQGAGGSPLHF
TGTGCCAGCAGTGAAAGCTTTCCGGGACAGGGGGCAGGAGGGTCACCCCTCCACTTT
>TRBJ2-2|-|TRBV13|-
CASSLSRGKTGELFF
TGTGCCAGCAGCTTGAGCAGGGGAAAAACCGGGGAGCTGTTTTTT
>TRBJ1-2|TRBD1|TRBV4-3|-
CASSQRTTGGSGYGYTF
TGCGCCAGCAGCCAGCGCACGACAGGGGGCAGCGGCTATGGCTACACCTTC
>TRBJ2-7|TRBD1|TRBV20-1|-
CSALNQDRGLYEQYF
TGCAGTGCGCTCAACCAGGACAGGGGGCTTTACGAGCAGTACTTC
>TRBJ1-6|TRBD1|TRBV6-5|-
CASGTGRRGSPLHF
TGTGCCAGCGGGACAGGGAGGCGGGGATCACCCCTCCACTTT
>TRBJ1-3|-|TRBV5-1|-
CASSILGPPGDTIYF
TGCGCCAGCAGCATCCTGGGACCGCCTGGGGACACCATATATTTT
>TRBJ1-2|-|TRBV9|-
CASSVAPTGQNYGYTF
TGTGCCAGCAGCGTAGCTCCTACGGGGCAAAACTATGGCTACACCTTC
>TRBJ2-2|-|TRBV7-3|once
CASSLTYPGRNTGELFF
TGTGCCAGCAGCTTAACCTATCCAGGGCGGAACACCGGGGAGCTGTTTTTT
>TRBJ2-1|TRBD1|TRBV2|-
CATHLGQGANNEQFF
TGTGCCACCCACCTAGGACAGGGGGCGAACAATGAGCAGTTCTTC
>TRBJ1-5|-|TRBV18|-
CASSYRDGALPQHF
TGTGCCAGCTCCTACCGGGACGGGGCACTGCCCCAGCATTTT
>TRBJ1-1|-|TRBV5-1|-
CASSLLRSENTEAFF
TGCGCCAGCAGCCTACTTCGAAGTGAGAACACTGAAGCTTTCTTT
>TRBJ1-3|-|TRBV15|-
CATSRDAYSGNTIYF
TGTGCCACCAGCAGAGATGCCTACTCTGGAAACACCATATATTTT
>TRBJ1-1|-|TRBV7-2|once
CASSLSSNTEAFF
TGTGCCAGCAGCTTGTCCAGTAACACTGAAGCTTTCTTT
>TRBJ2-3|TRBD2|TRBV7-9|-
CASSKLAGTTDTQYF
TGTGCCAGCAGTAAACTAGCGGGGACGACAGATACGCAGTATTTT
>TRBJ2-7|TRBD1|TRBV5-6|-
CASSLGDRAHEQYF
TGTGCCAGCAGCTTGGGGGACAGGGCCCACGAGCAGTACTTC
>TRBJ2-3|-|TRBV5-6|few
CASSLTAGGTDTQYF
TGTGCCAGCAGCTTGACGGCAGGGGGCACAGATACGCAGTATTTT
>TRBJ2-5|-|TRBV5-1|-
CASSLGTVQETQYF
TGCGCCAGCAGCTTGGGGACGGTCCAAGAGACCCAGTACTTC
>TRBJ2-6|-|TRBV9|-
CASSARTRGLSGANVLTF
TGTGCCAGCAGCGCCCGGACACGGGGTCTCTCTGGGGCCAACGTCCTGACTTTC